This T cell receptor beta chain was sequenced during a study of cytomegalovirus exposure and HLA in healthy donors. Study outcomes and limitations: As a later analysis revealed, most CMV-associated TCR beta chains appeared HLA-restricted.

Vbeta (60) and Jbeta (13) primers were used in the PCR. The data were produced by immunoSEQ multiplex PCR, yet TCRdb's version contains in-frame clones alone and is incomplete. The sample has about 160,000 clones, approximately 80% seen once; the top ten hold roughly 6.3%. Trimming took 3 bases from V and 5 from J; bases not matched to a gene: 8. The germline V gene has CDR1 SGHNT and CDR2 YENEEA. The CDR3 runs to 16 residues. About this clone itself: The antigen is not known.

Source material: PBMCs. This chain joins TRBV11-3 and TRBJ2-2; 8 nucleotides line up with TRBD1. This clonotype originated in a male donor in good health and CMV-seropositive. CDR3 DNA sequence: TGTGCCAGCAGCTTCCCCGGTGGACAGGGAACCGGGGAGCTGTTTTTT. Translated, it gives CASSFPGGQGTGELFF.